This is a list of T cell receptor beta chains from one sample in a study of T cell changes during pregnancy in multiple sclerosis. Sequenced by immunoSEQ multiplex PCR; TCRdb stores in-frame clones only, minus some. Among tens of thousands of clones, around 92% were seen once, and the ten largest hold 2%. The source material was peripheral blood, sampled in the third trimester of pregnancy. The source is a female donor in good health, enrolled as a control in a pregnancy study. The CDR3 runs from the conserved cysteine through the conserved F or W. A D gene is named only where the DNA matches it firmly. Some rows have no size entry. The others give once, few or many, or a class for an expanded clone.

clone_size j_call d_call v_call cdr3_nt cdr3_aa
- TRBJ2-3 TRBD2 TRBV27 TGTGCCAGCAGTCGCGGGACTAGTATGGATACGCAGTATTTT CASSRGTSMDTQYF
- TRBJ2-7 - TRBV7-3 TGTGCCAGCAGCTTAACGACCCTGACAGAGAAGTACTTC CASSLTTLTEKYF
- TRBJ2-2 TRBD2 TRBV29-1 TGCAGCGTTGGAGGCGGGGGGGCCGCCGGGGAGCTGTTTTTT CSVGGGGAAGELFF
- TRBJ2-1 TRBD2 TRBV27 TGTGCCAGCAAGGTAGGGCGGGAGGGCCGGAATGAGCAGTTCTTC CASKVGREGRNEQFF
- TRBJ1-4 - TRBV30 TGTGCCTGGAGTCTCGGGGGAACTAATGAAAAACTGTTTTTT CAWSLGGTNEKLFF
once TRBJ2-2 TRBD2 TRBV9 TGTGCCAGCAGCCAAACCTCGGGGGGTTCCGGGGAGCTGTTTTTT CASSQTSGGSGELFF
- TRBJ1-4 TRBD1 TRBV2 TGTGCCAGCAGGGCCGGGACAGGGGTCGAAAAACTGTTTTTT CASRAGTGVEKLFF
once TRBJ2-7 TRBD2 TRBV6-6 TGTGCCAGCACGCCGGCAACTAGCGGGAGCTCCTACGAGCAGTACTTC CASTPATSGSSYEQYF
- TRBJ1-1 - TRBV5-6 TGTGCCAGCAGCTTTGGTCAGGTTAGGGAGGCTTTCTTT CASSFGQVREAFF
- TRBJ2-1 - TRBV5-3 TGTGCCAGAAGCTTGGGTACTAGCTATGAGCAGTTCTTC CARSLGTSYEQFF
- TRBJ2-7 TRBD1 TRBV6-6 TGTGCCAGCAGTAAACCTGGGACAGGGATCTACGAGCAGTACTTC CASSKPGTGIYEQYF
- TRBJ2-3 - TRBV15 TGTGCCACCAGCCGGGCGGGATTGCCAGATACGCAGTATTTT CATSRAGLPDTQYF
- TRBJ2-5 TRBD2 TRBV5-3 TGTGCCCTTCCTGGGACTAGCGGAAAAGAGACCCAGTACTTC CALPGTSGKETQYF
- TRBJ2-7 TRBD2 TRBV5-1 TGCGCCAGCAGCAGGGCTAGCGGCACCCGAGCAGACTACGAGCAGTACTTC CASSRASGTRADYEQYF
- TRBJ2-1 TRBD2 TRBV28 TGTGCCAGCAGTTTGGGGGGGGATTACAATGAGCAGTTCTTC CASSLGGDYNEQFF
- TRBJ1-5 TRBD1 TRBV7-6 TGTGCCAGCAGCTTAGAGACAGGGGGCAACAATCAGCCCCAGCATTTT CASSLETGGNNQPQHF
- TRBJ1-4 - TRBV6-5 TGTGCCAGCAGCCTCGCCGGGGAAAAACTGTTTTTT CASSLAGEKLFF
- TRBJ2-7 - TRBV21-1 TGTGCCAGCAGCTCACGGATCGGTGCTTCGGGACTAGCGGGGGGGAACGAGCAGTACTTC CASSSRIGASGLAGGNEQYF
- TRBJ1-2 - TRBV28 TGTGCCAGCAGCACAGGGTCGGGTGGCTACACCTTC CASSTGSGGYTF
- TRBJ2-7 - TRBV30 TGTGCCTGGAGCGGGGTCTACGAGCAGTACTTC CAWSGVYEQYF
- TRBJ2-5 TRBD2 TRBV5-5 TGTGCCAGCAGAGATTGGGGACTAGCGGGGGCCAGAGAGAACTTC CASRDWGLAGARENF
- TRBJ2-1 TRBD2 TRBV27 TGTGCCAGCAGTTTTGTGGCGGGAGGGCCGCGGGAGCAGTTCTTC CASSFVAGGPREQFF
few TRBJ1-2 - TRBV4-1 TGCGCCAGCAGCCTGACCGGCCTGGGCGGCTACACCTTC CASSLTGLGGYTF
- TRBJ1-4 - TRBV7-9 TGTGCCAGCAGCTTTTCCGAGTTCGAAAAACTGTTTTTT CASSFSEFEKLFF
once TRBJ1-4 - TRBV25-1 TGTGCCAGCATCCAGGCGTATCATTCTAATGAAAAACTGTTTTTT CASIQAYHSNEKLFF
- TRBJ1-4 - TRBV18 TGTGCCAGCTCGTCAGGGGCCGGGGAAAAACTGTTTTTT CASSSGAGEKLFF
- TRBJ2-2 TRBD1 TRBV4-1 TGCGCCAGCAGAAAGTGGACCGGGACAGGGGTTAACACCGGGGAGCTGTTTTTT CASRKWTGTGVNTGELFF
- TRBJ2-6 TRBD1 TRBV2 TGTGCCAGCAGCGAAAACTCGGGACAGGGGGCCGGGGCCAACGTCCTGACTTTC CASSENSGQGAGANVLTF
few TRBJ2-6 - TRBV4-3 TGCGCCAGCAGCCAACTCCCTGGGGCCAACGTCCTGACTTTC CASSQLPGANVLTF
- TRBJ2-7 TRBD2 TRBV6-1 TGTGCCAGCAGTGAAACCCTAGCGGGAGGGTCCTACGAGCAGTACTTC CASSETLAGGSYEQYF
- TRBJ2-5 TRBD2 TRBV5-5 TGTGCCAGCAGCCACAGACTAGCGGGGAAGCAAGAGACCCAGTACTTC CASSHRLAGKQETQYF
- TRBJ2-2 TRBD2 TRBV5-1 TGCGCCAGCAGCCCCCGACTAGCGGGCAACACCGGGGAGCTGTTTTTT CASSPRLAGNTGELFF
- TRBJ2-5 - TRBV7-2 TGTGCCAGCAGCTTATTGCGGGTAGAGACCCAGTACTTC CASSLLRVETQYF
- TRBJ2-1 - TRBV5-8 TGTGCCAGCAGTTACGGCACTACCTCCTACAATGAGCAGTTCTTC CASSYGTTSYNEQFF
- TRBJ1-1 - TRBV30 TGTGCCTGGGCCCCGGGCAGGGGGAACACTGAAGCTTTCTTT CAWAPGRGNTEAFF
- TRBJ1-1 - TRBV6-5 TGTGCCAGCAGTTACGCAGGGCGGAGCACTGAAGCTTTCTTT CASSYAGRSTEAFF
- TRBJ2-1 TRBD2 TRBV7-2 TGTGCCAGCAGCCGGGGGGGGAGCTCCTACAATGAGCAGTTCTTC CASSRGGSSYNEQFF
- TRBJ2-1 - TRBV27 TGTGCCAGCAGTTTATCCCAGGGTACCTACAATGAGCAGTTCTTC CASSLSQGTYNEQFF
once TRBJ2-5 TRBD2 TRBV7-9 TGTGCCAGCAGTTATAGCGGGATCGGGCTTAAGGGGCAAGAGACCCAGTACTTC CASSYSGIGLKGQETQYF
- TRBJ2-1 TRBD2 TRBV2 TGTGCCAGCAGGTTAGCGGGACCGGGGCACAATGAGCAGTTCTTC CASRLAGPGHNEQFF
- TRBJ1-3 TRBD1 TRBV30 TGTGCCTGGATGTTAGGGGGCCCTGGAAACACCATATATTTT CAWMLGGPGNTIYF
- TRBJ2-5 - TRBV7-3 TGTGCCAGCAGCCCCCGGACTCAAGAGACCCAGTACTTC CASSPRTQETQYF
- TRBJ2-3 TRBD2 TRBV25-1 TGTGCCAGCAGTGAATGGAGCGGGAGGGGGGATACGCAGTATTTT CASSEWSGRGDTQYF
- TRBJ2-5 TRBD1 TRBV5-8 TGTGCCAGCAGCCTGACAGGGGTATGGAGAGAGACCCAGTACTTC CASSLTGVWRETQYF
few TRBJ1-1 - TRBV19 TGTGCCAGTAGTATGTTAGGGGCGGACACTGAAGCTTTCTTT CASSMLGADTEAFF
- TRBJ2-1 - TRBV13 TGTGCCAGCAGCCCCCTAGCTAGCAGGAGGGTTAATGAGCAGTTCTTC CASSPLASRRVNEQFF
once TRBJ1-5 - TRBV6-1 TGTGCCAGCAGTGAGCGGAGGAACAATCAGCCCCAGCATTTT CASSERRNNQPQHF
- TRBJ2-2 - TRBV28 TGTGCCAGCAGTTTACGCCGATTAGTCACCGGGGAGCTGTTTTTT CASSLRRLVTGELFF